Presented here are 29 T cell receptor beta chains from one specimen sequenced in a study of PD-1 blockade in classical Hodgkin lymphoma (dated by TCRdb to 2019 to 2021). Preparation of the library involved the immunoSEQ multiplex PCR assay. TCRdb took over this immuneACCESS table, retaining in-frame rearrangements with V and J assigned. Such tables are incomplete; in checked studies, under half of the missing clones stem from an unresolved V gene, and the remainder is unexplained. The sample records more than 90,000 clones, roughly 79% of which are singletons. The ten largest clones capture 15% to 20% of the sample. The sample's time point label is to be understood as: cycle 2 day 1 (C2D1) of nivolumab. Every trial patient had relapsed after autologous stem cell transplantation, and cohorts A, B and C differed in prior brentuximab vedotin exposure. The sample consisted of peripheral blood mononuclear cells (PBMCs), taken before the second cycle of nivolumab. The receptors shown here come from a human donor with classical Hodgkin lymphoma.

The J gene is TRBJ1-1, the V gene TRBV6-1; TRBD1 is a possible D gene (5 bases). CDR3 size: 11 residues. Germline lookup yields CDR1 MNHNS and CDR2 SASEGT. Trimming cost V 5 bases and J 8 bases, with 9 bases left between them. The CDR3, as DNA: TGTGCCAGCAGTATGGCAGGGGAAGCTTTCTTT. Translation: CASSMAGEAFF.

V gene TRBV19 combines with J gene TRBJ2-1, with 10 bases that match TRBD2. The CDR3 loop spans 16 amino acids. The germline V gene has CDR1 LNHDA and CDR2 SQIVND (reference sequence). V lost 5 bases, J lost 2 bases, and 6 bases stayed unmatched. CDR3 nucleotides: TGTGCCAGTAGTTTAGCGGGAGGACACCCCTACAATGAGCAGTTCTTC. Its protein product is CASSLAGGHPYNEQFF.

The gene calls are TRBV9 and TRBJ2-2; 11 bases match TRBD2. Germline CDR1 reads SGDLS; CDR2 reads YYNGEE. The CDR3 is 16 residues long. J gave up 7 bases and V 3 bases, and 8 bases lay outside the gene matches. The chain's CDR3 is CASSAGTSGTYGELFF. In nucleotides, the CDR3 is TGTGCCAGCAGCGCTGGGACTAGCGGAACCTACGGGGAGCTGTTTTTT.

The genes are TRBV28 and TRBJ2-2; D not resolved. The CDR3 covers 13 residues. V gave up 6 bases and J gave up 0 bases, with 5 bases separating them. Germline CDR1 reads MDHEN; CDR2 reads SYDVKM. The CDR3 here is CASRGSNTGELFF. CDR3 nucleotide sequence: TGTGCCAGCAGGGGCTCGAACACCGGGGAGCTGTTTTTT.

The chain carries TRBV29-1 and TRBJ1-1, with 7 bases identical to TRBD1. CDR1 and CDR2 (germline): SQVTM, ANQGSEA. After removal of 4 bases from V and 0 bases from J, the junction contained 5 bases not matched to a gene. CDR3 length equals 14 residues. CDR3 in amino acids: CSVGQGGMNTEAFF. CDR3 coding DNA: TGCAGCGTTGGACAGGGCGGCATGAACACTGAAGCTTTCTTT.

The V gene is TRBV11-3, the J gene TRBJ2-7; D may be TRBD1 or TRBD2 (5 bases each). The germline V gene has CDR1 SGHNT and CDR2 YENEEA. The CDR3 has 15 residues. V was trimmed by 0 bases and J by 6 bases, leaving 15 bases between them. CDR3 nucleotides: TGTGCCAGCAGCTTAGAGGCAGGGTGGACTGTCGAGCAGTACTTC. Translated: CASSLEAGWTVEQYF.

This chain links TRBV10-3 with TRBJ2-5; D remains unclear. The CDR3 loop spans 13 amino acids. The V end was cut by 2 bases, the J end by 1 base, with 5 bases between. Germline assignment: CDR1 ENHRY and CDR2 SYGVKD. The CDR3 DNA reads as TGTGCCATCAGTGAGGGACCCCAAGAGACCCAGTACTTC. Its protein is CAISEGPQETQYF.

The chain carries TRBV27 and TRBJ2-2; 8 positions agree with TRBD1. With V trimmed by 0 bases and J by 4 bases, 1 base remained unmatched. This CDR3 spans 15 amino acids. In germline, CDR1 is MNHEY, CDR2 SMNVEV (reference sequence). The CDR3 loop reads CASSLSQGGTGELFF. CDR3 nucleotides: TGTGCCAGCAGTTTATCACAGGGGGGCACCGGGGAGCTGTTTTTT.

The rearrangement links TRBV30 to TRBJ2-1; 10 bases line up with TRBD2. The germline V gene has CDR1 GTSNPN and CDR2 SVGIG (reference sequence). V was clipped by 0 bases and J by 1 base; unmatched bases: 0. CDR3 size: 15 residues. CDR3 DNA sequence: TGTGCCTGGAGTGTACTAGCGGGATCCTACAATGAGCAGTTCTTC. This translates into CAWSVLAGSYNEQFF.

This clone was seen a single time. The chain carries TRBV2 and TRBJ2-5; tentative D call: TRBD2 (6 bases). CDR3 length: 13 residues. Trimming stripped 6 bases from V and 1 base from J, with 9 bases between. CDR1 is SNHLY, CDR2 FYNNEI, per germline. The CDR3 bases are TGTGCCAGCAGCCGGGAGAGCCAAGAGACCCAGTACTTC. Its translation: CASSRESQETQYF.

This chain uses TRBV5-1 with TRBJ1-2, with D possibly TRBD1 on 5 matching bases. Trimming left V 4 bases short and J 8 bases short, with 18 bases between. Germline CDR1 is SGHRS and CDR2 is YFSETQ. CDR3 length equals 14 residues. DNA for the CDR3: TGCGCCAGCAGCGCATGGGGGAGTGCTGAAGGCTACACCTTC. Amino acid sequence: CASSAWGSAEGYTF.

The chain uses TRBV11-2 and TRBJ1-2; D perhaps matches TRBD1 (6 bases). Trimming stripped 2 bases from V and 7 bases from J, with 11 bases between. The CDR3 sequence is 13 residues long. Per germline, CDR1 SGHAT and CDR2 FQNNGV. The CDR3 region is CASSLTGASGYTF. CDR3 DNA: TGTGCCAGCAGCTTAACGGGGGCGAGTGGCTACACCTTC. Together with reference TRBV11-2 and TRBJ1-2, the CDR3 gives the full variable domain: EAGVAQSPRYKIIEKRQSVAFWCNPISGHATLYWYQQILGQGPKLLIQFQNNGVVDDSQLPKDRFSAERLKGVDSTLKIQPAKLEDSAVYLCASSLTGASGYTFGSGTRLTVV.

The CDR3 region is CASSLEGQGAPGELFF. As DNA, the CDR3 is TGTGCCAGCAGCTTAGAGGGACAGGGGGCACCCGGGGAGCTGTTTTTT. This chain connects TRBV7-9 to TRBJ2-2, with TRBD1 matching over 12 bases. The length of the CDR3 is 16 residues. V shed 1 base and J 6 bases; nucleotides not matched to a gene: 3. The germline V gene encodes CDR1 SEHNR and CDR2 FQNEAQ (reference sequence).

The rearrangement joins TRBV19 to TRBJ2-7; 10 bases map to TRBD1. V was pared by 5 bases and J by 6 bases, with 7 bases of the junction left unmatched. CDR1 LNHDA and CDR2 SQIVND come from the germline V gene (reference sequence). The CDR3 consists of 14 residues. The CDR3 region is CASSLTGGIGEQYF. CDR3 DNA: TGTGCCAGTAGTTTGACAGGGGGCATCGGCGAGCAGTACTTC.

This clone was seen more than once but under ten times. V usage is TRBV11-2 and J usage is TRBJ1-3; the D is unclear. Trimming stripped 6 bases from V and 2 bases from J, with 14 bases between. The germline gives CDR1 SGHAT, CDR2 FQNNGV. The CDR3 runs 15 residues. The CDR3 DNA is TGTGCCAGCAGTCGGGTCGAGGAACCTGGAAACACCATATATTTT. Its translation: CASSRVEEPGNTIYF.

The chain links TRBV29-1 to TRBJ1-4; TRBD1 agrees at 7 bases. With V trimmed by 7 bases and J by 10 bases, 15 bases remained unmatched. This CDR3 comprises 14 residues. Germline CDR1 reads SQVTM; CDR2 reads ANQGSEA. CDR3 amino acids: CSGGRLTGSGKLFF. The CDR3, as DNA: TGCAGCGGGGGGCGATTGACAGGGTCGGGAAAACTGTTTTTT.

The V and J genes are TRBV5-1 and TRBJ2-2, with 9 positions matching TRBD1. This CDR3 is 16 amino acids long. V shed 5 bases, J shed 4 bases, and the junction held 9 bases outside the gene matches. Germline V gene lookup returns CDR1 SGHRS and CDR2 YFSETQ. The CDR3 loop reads CASRRPGQGFTGELFF. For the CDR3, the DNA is TGCGCCAGCAGGCGTCCGGGACAGGGATTCACCGGGGAGCTGTTTTTT.

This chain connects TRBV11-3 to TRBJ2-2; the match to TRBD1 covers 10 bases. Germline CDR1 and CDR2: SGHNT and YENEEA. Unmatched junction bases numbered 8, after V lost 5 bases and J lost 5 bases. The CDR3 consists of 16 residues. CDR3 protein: CASSKSGTGETGELFF. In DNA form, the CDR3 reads TGTGCCAGCAGCAAATCCGGGACAGGGGAGACCGGGGAGCTGTTTTTT.

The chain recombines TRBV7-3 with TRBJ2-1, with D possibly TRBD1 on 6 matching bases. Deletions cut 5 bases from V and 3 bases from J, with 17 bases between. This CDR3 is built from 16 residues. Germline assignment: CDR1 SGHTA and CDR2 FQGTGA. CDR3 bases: TGTGCCAGCAGCCCCCGGCCAGGGGCTAACTACAATGAGCAGTTCTTC. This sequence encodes CASSPRPGANYNEQFF.

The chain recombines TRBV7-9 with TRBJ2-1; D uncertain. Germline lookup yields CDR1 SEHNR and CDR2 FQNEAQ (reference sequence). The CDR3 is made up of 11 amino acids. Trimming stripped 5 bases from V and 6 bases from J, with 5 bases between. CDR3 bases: TGTGCCAGCAGCCCGTCCAATGAGCAGTTCTTC. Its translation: CASSPSNEQFF.

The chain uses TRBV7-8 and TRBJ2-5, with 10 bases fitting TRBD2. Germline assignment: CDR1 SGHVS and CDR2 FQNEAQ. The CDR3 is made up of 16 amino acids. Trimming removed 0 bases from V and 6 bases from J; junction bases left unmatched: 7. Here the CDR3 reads CASSLAVAGGWKTQYF. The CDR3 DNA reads TGTGCCAGCAGCTTAGCGGTAGCGGGAGGTTGGAAGACCCAGTACTTC.

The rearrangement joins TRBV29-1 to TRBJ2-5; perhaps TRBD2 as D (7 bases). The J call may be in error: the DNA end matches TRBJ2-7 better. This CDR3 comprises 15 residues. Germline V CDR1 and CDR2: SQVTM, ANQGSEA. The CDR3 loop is CSVRGGGGTSYEQYF. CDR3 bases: TGCAGCGTTAGGGGAGGGGGAGGAACCTCCTACGAGCAGTACTTC.

The CDR3 coding sequence is TGTGCCAGCCCCCAGCGGGGATGGGATCAGCCCCAGCATTTT. Translating gives CASPQRGWDQPQHF. V usage is TRBV6-6 and J usage is TRBJ1-5; D not resolved. This CDR3 is 14 amino acids long. The germline CDR1 and CDR2 sequences are MNHNY and SVGAGI (reference sequence). V was clipped by 8 bases and J by 5 bases, with 16 bases between them.

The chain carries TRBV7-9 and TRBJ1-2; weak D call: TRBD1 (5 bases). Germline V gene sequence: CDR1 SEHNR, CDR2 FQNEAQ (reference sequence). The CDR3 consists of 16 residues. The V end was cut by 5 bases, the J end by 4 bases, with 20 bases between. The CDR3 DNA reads TGTGCCAGCAGCCCAAAGAAGGGGCGACAGACCTATGGCTACACCTTC. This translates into CASSPKKGRQTYGYTF.

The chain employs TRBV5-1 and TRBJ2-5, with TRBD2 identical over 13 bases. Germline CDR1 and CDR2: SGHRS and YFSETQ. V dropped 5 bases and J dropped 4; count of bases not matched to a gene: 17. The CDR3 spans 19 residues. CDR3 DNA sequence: TGCGCCAGCAGTGGGCTCTCTTCTCCGGGACTAGCGGGATCAGAGACCCAGTACTTC. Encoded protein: CASSGLSSPGLAGSETQYF. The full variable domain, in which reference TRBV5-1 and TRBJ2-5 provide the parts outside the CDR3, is KAGVTQTPRYLIKTRGQQVTLSCSPISGHRSVSWYQQTPGQGLQFLFEYFSETQRNKGNFPGRFSGRQFSNSRSEMNVSTLELGDSALYLCASSGLSSPGLAGSETQYFGPGTRLLVL.

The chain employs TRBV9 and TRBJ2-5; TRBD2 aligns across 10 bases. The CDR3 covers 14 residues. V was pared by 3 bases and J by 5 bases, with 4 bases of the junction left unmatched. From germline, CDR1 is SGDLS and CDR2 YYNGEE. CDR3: CASSASGGGETQYF. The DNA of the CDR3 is TGTGCCAGCAGCGCTAGCGGGGGCGGGGAGACCCAGTACTTC.

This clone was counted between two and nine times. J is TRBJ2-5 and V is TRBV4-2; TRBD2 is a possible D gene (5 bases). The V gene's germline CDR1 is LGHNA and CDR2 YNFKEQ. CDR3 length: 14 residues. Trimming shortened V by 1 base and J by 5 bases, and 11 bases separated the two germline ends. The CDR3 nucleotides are TGTGCCAGCAGCCAAGCGAGGGCCGGGGAGACCCAGTACTTC. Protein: CASSQARAGETQYF.

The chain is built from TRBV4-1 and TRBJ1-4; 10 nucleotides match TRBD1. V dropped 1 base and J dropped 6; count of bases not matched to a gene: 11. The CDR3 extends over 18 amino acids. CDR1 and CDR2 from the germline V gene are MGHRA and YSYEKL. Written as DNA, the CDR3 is TGCGCCAGCAGCCAAGCCGGAGACAGGGGGCAAAGCGATGAAAAACTGTTTTTT. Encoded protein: CASSQAGDRGQSDEKLFF.

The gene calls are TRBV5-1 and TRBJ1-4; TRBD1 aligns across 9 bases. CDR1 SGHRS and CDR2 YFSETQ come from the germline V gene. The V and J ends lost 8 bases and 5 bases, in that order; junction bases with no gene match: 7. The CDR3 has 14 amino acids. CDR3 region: CASNTGTGNEKLFF. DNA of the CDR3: TGCGCCAGTAACACCGGGACAGGGAATGAAAAACTGTTTTTT.